Given below is one T cell receptor beta chain in context. This entry belongs to a study of blood T cell repertoires in COVID-19. About the research overall: Nucleic acid was either cDNA or gDNA, and it came from T cells, B-cell-depleted T cells, or PBMCs.

The CDR3 runs to 15 residues. V shed 5 bases, J shed 2 bases, and the junction held 5 bases outside the gene matches. Germline V CDR1 and CDR2: MNHNS, SASEGT. Clinical history reported by participants formed the basis on which cohorts were assigned. In the original workflow: Estimation of nucleated cell counts relied on the amplification of reference gene primers. TCRdb's copy holds only in-frame clones and misses some; the assay was immunoSEQ multiplex PCR. V, J and clone size were drawn from that table, and D and trimming were deduced from the DNA. The table has fewer than 400,000 clones, 75% to 90% seen once.

The TCR was taken from a man aged 25 to 45 who had recovered from COVID-19. V and J are TRBV6-1 and TRBJ1-5; TRBD1 agrees at 8 bases. Sequenced: PBMCs or T cells enriched from blood (not recorded which). The CDR3 DNA reads as TGTGCCAGCAGTCCCCCGGGACAGGGCAATCAGCCCCAGCATTTT. It codes for CASSPPGQGNQPQHF.